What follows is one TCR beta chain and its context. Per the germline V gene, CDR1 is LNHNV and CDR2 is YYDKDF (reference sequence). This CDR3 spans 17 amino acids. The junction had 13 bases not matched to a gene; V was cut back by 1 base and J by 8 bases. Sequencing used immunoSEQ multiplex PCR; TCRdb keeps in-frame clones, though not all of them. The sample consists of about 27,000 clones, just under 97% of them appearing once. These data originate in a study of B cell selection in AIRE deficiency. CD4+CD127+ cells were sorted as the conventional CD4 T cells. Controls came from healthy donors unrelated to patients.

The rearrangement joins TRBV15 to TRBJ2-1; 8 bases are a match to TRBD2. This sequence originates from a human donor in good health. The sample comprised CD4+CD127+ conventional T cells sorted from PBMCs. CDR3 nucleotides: TGTGCCACCAGCAGAGCCTCGGGGGGGCCGGAACGGCATGAGCAGTTCTTC. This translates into CATSRASGGPERHEQFF.